This T cell receptor (beta chain) was sequenced for a study of blood T cell repertoires in COVID-19. The V segment lost 5 bases and the J segment 5 bases; nucleotides outside the gene matches: 10. The germline V gene has CDR1 GTSNPN and CDR2 SVGIG (reference sequence). The length of the CDR3 is 16 residues. Some clones are missing from TCRdb's copy, which holds only in-frame ones; the method was immunoSEQ multiplex PCR. The data show 250,000 to 300,000 clones, more than 75% seen once. Sequenced: peripheral blood. The TCR originated in a middle-aged woman who had recovered from COVID-19. This chain links TRBV30 with TRBJ1-6; TRBD1 matches at 9 bases. DNA of the CDR3: TGTGCCTGGCGTAAGACGGGACAGGGAGATAATTCACCCCTCCACTTT. Translating it yields CAWRKTGQGDNSPLHF.